Below are 2 T cell receptor beta chains sequenced from a single sample in a study of cytomegalovirus exposure and HLA in healthy donors. Primers included in the PCR were 60 Vbeta and 13 Jbeta primers. TCRdb's table, derived via immunoSEQ multiplex PCR, lists solely in-frame clones and lacks some. There are roughly 110,000 clones in the sample; around 74% occur only once, and around 15% lies in the top ten. The sequencing sample was made of PBMCs. The receptors shown here come from a woman in her thirties or forties in good health and CMV-seropositive.

The rearrangement links TRBV6-1 to TRBJ2-6; 7 bases are a match to TRBD2. The CDR3 spans 15 residues. Germline V CDR1 and CDR2: MNHNS, SASEGT. The trim removed 6 bases at V and 1 base at J, leaving 3 bases unmatched. The CDR3 loop reads CASSDGGSGANVLTF. The CDR3 DNA is TGTGCCAGCAGCGACGGGGGGTCTGGGGCCAACGTCCTGACTTTC.

V and J are TRBV7-3 and TRBJ2-3; D might be TRBD2 (6 bases). Germline V gives CDR1 SGHTA, CDR2 FQGTGA. The CDR3 length is 16 residues. Trimming took 4 bases from V and 8 from J, leaving 22 bases between them. CDR3 DNA: TGTGCCAGCAGCTCTCTGACCGGGACTCGGGATAGTACGCAGTATTTT. It encodes CASSSLTGTRDSTQYF.